The present entry profiles one T cell receptor (beta chain) with its context. What it binds is not known. As processed by the authors: Junction-only immunoSEQ sequences carried no quality scores, so filtering differed. Produced via immunoSEQ multiplex PCR; TCRdb's table is partial and in-frame only. V, J and clone size derive from that table, while D and trimming were established from the DNA sequence. The sample consists of about 2.2 million clones, just over 90% of them appearing once. This specimen belongs to a study of shared clonotypes between healthy human individuals. General observations from the study: Relative to clonotypes present in all four donors, those not shared had lower generation probabilities. Researchers found naive subsets generally carried larger estimated richness than memory subsets.

Terminally differentiated effector memory CD45RA+ cells were excluded by CCR7 positive selection of CD45RO-negative cells. The sample comprised naive CD8+ T cells from PBMCs. The sequence was obtained from a man between 18 and 35 years old in good health. Some clones in this sample may be carry-over from other donors' samples.

The CDR3 spells CASSKRGDREGRKLFF. CDR3 coding DNA: TGTGCCAGCAGCAAACGCGGGGACAGGGAGGGAAGAAAACTGTTTTTT. This rearrangement joins TRBV21-1 to TRBJ1-4; the table calls TRBD1, which could not be checked here. TRBV21-1 is classified as a pseudogene. The CDR3 is made up of 16 amino acids.